Given below is one TCR beta chain in context. With 5 bases removed from V and 2 bases from J, the gap between germline ends came to 8 bases. Germline V gene data show CDR1 as SQVTM and CDR2 as ANQGSEA. The CDR3 covers 12 residues. The sample belongs to a study of tissue T cells after allogeneic stem cell transplantation. Whole-study context: Adult allogeneic hematopoietic cell transplant recipients with steroid-refractory graft-versus-host disease were prospectively enrolled for research autopsy.

Assay: immunoSEQ multiplex PCR; the TCRdb copy retains only in-frame clones and omits some. Counted here are tens of thousands of clones, roughly 92% occurring once; the ten biggest clones make up about 4%. The material sequenced was blood, taken before transplantation. The chain combines TRBV29-1 with TRBJ2-3, with D possibly matching TRBD1 (6 bases). The receptor comes from a woman aged 35 to 70 who later had graft-versus-host disease after an allogeneic stem cell transplant. The CDR3 loop reads CSVQGNTDTQYF. The CDR3 nucleotides are TGCAGCGTTCAGGGGAACACAGATACGCAGTATTTT.